Presented here are 4 T cell receptor beta chains from one specimen sequenced in a study of blood T cell repertoires in COVID-19. Here immunoSEQ multiplex PCR was the method, and the copy in TCRdb shows in-frame clones only, minus some. The sample lists around 300,000 clones; around 83% were seen once. The sequenced sample consisted of peripheral blood. These receptors all come from a man in his thirties or forties with active or convalescent COVID-19.

The chain recombines TRBV11-2 with TRBJ1-2, with D perhaps matching TRBD1 (6 bases). With 11 bases removed from V and 6 bases from J, the gap between germline ends came to 25 bases. Germline V gene sequence: CDR1 SGHAT, CDR2 FQNNGV. The CDR3 spans 15 residues. CDR3 sequence reads: CASWGGGPFSNGYTF. The CDR3 bases are TGTGCCTCATGGGGCGGGGGGCCTTTTTCCAATGGCTACACCTTC.

The chain employs TRBV3-1 (or the pseudogene TRBV3-2) and TRBJ2-3, with D tentatively TRBD2 (6 bases). The CDR3 has 15 residues. Germline-derived CDR1 and CDR2 are LGHDT and YNNKEL (reference sequence). V gave up 5 bases and J gave up 5 bases, with 17 bases separating them. As DNA, the CDR3 is TGTGCCAGCAGCGGTTTGACGGGAGCGGTAGATACGCAGTATTTT. Translating it yields CASSGLTGAVDTQYF.

The chain employs TRBV30 and TRBJ2-2; TRBD1 is a possible D gene (6 bases). CDR3 length: 15 amino acids. Per the germline V gene, CDR1 is GTSNPN and CDR2 is SVGIG (reference sequence). V dropped 3 bases and J dropped 1 base, with 12 bases sitting between them. For the CDR3, the DNA is TGTGCCTGGAGCGCACAAGGGGGGAACACCGGGGAGCTGTTTTTT. As protein: CAWSAQGGNTGELFF.

J is TRBJ1-2 and V is TRBV11-2; perhaps TRBD1 as D (5 bases). Germline CDR1 and CDR2: SGHAT and FQNNGV. The CDR3 loop spans 12 amino acids. Trimming took off 0 bases at V and 9 bases at J, with 8 bases between the two ends. This chain's CDR3 is CASSLDQGSYTF. The CDR3, as DNA: TGTGCCAGCAGCTTAGATCAGGGTAGCTACACCTTC.